This T cell receptor (beta chain) stems from a study of blood T cells in healthy people across ages. The CDR3 has 14 residues. Trimming pared 1 base from V and 4 bases from J, leaving 9 bases between. Germline CDR1 and CDR2: SGHVS and FQNEAQ. Russia was home to the donors, healthy Caucasian individuals aged about 6 to 90. With regard to this clonotype: Its antigen is currently unknown.

Findings and caveats of the study: Age brought a roughly linear fall in TCR beta diversity measured per million T cells. Bulk PBMC profiling left naive and antigen-experienced comparisons inconclusive.

The second PCR ran about 6 to 11 cycles with a sample-barcoded 5' primer and J-beta primers. The authors tagged each cDNA molecule using a template-switch adaptor with 12 random nucleotides. TCRdb fed the 5' RACE reads into MiXCR, producing one record per CDR3 protein. The profile shows around 2 million distinct CDR3 sequences, roughly 43% of them singletons. V usage is TRBV7-8 and J usage is TRBJ2-3; D is unclear. Sequencing input: blood. This clonotype originated in a human donor in good health. The CDR3 is CASSLVLWADTQYF. The CDR3, as DNA: TGTGCCAGCAGCTTAGTACTGTGGGCAGATACGCAGTATTTT.